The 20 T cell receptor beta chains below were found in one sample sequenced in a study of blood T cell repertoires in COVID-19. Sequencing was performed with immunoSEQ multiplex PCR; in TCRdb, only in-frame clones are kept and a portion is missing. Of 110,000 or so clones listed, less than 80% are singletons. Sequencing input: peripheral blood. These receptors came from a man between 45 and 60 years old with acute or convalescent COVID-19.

The CDR3 DNA is TGCGCCTCGAAGGGGCCGAACTCCTACAATGAGCAGTTCTTC. This translates into CASKGPNSYNEQFF. The V and J genes are TRBV10-2 and TRBJ2-1; possible D gene TRBD1, 5 bases. CDR3 length: 14 residues. The V gene lost 11 bases and the J gene lost 0 bases, with 14 bases spanning the gap. CDR1 and CDR2 (germline): WSHSY, SAAADI.

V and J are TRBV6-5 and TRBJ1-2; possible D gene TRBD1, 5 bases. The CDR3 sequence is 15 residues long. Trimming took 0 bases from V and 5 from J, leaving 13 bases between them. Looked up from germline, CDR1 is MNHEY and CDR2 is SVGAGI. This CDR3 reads CASSYSLGQGYGYTF. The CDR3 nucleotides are TGTGCCAGCAGTTACTCGCTTGGACAAGGGTATGGCTACACCTTC.

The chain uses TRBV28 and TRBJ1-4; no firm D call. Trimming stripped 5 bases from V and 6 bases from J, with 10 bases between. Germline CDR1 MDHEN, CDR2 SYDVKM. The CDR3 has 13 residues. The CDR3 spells CASSPVTDEKLFF. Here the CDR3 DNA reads TGTGCCAGCAGTCCTGTCACGGATGAAAAACTGTTTTTT. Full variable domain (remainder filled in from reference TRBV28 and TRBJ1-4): DVKVTQSSRYLVKRTGEKVFLECVQDMDHENMFWYRQDPGLGLRLIYFSYDVKMKEKGDIPEGYSVSREKKERFSLILESASTNQTSMYLCASSPVTDEKLFFGSGTQLSVL.

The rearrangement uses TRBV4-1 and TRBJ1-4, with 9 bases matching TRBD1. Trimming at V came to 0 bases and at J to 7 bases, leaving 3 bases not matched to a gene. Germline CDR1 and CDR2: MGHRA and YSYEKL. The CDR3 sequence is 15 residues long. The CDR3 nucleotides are TGCGCCAGCAGCCAAGAGGGGACAGGGAGTGAAAAACTGTTTTTT. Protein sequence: CASSQEGTGSEKLFF.

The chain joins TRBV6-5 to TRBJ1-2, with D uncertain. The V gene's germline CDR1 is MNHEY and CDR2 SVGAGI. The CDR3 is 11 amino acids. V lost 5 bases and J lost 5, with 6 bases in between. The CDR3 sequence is CASSLWYGYTF. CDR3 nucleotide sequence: TGTGCCAGCAGTCTATGGTATGGCTACACCTTC.

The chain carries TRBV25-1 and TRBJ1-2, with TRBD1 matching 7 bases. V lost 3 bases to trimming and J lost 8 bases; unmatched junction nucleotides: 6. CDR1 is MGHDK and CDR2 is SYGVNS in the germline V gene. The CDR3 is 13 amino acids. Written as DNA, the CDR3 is TGTGCCAGCAGTGAGCCGACAGGGTTAGGCTACACCTTC. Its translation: CASSEPTGLGYTF.

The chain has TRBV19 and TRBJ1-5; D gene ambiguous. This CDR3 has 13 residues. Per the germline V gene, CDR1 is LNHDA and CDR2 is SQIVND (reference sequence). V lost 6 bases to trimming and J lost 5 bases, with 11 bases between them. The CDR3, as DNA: TGTGCCAGTAGCAAGGTACGGGATCAGCCCCAGCATTTT. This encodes CASSKVRDQPQHF.

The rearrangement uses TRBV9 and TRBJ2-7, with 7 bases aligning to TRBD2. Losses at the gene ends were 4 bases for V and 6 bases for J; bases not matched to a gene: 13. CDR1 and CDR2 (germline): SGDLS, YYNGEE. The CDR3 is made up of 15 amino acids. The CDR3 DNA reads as TGTGCCAGCAGCACCGATTGGCCGGGAGGAGCCGAGCAGTACTTC. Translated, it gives CASSTDWPGGAEQYF.

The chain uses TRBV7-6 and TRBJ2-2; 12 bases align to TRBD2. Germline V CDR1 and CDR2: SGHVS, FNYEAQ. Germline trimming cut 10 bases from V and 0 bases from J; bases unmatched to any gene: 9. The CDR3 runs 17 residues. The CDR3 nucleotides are TGTGCCACAAAAAGCCTAGCGGGAGGGCCGAACACCGGGGAGCTGTTTTTT. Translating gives CATKSLAGGPNTGELFF.

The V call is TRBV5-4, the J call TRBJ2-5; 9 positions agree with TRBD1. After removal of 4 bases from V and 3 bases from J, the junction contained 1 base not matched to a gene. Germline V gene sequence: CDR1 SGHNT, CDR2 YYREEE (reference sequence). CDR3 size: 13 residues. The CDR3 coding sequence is TGTGCCAGCAGCCGGACAGGGGAAGAGACCCAGTACTTC. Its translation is CASSRTGEETQYF. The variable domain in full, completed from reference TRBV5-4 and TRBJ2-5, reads ETGVTQSPTHLIKTRGQQVTLRCSSQSGHNTVSWYQQALGQGPQFIFQYYREEENGRGNFPPRFSGLQFPNYSSELNVNALELDDSALYLCASSRTGEETQYFGPGTRLLVL.

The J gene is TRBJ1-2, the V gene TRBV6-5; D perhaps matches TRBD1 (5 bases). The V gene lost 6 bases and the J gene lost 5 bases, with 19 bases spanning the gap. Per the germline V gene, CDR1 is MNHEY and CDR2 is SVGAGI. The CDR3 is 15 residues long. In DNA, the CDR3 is TGTGCCAGCAGGCCTCCAGGGACTGGAAATTATGGCTACACCTTC. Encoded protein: CASRPPGTGNYGYTF.

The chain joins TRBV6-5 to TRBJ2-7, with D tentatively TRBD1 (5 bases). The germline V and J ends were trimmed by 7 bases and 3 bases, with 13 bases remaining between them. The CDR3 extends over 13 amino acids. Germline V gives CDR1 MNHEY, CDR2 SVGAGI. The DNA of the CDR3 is TGTGCCAGCAAGGCAGGGCTATACTACGAGCAGTACTTC. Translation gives CASKAGLYYEQYF.

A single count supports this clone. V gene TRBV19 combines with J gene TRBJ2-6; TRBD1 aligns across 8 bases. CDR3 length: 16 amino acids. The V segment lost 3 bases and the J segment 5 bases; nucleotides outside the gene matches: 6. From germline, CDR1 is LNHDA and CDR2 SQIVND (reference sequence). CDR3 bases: TGTGCCAGTAGTATCCGACAGGGGTATAGGGCCAACGTCCTGACTTTC. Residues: CASSIRQGYRANVLTF.

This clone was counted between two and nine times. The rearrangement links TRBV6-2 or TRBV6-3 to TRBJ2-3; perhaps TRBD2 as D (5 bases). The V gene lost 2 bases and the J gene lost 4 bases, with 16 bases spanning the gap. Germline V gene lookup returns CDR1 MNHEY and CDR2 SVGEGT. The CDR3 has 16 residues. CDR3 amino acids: CASSYAASFTPDTQYF. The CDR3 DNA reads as TGTGCCAGCAGTTACGCGGCTAGCTTTACTCCAGATACGCAGTATTTT.

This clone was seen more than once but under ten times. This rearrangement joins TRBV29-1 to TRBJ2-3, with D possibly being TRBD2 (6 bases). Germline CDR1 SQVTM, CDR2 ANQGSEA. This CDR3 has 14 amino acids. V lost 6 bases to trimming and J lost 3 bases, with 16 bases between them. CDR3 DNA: TGCAGCGTACTCGGAGGGGTTGGGACAGATACGCAGTATTTT. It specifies CSVLGGVGTDTQYF.

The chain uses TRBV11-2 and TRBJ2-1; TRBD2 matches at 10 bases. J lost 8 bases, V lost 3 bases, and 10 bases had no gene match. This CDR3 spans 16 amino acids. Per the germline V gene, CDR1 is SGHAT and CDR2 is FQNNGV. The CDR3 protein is CASSFRRIAGGHEQFF. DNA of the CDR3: TGTGCCAGCAGCTTTAGAAGAATAGCGGGGGGCCATGAGCAGTTCTTC.

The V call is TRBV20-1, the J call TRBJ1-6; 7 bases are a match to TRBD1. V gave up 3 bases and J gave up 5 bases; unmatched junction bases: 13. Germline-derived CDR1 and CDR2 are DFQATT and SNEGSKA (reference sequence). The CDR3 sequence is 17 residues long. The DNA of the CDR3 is TGCAGTGCTAGTTCACAGGGGAGGAGGGCGAATAATTCACCCCTCCACTTT. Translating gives CSASSQGRRANNSPLHF.

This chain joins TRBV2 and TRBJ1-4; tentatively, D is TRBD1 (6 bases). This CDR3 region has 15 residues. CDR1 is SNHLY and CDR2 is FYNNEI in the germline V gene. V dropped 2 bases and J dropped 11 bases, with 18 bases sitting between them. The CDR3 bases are TGTGCCAGCAGTGAAAGTCGTGTCCCTCAGGGGAAACTGTTTTTT. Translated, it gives CASSESRVPQGKLFF.

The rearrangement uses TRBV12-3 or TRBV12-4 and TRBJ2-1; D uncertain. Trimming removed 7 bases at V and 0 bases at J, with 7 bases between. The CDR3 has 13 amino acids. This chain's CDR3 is CASTHSSYNEQFF. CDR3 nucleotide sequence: TGTGCCAGCACCCACAGCTCCTACAATGAGCAGTTCTTC.

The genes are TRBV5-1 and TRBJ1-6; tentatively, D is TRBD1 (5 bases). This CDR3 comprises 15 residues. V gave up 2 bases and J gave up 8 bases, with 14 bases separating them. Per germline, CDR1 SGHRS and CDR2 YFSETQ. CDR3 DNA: TGCGCCAGCAGCTTCTTGGGACTGGGGGATTCACCCCTCCACTTT. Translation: CASSFLGLGDSPLHF. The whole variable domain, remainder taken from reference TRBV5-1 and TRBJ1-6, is KAGVTQTPRYLIKTRGQQVTLSCSPISGHRSVSWYQQTPGQGLQFLFEYFSETQRNKGNFPGRFSGRQFSNSRSEMNVSTLELGDSALYLCASSFLGLGDSPLHFGNGTRLTVT.